These 31 T cell receptor beta chains share one sample of origin, sequenced in a study of T cells after yellow fever vaccination. TCRdb ran MiXCR on the 5' RACE reads and lists one entry per CDR3 protein. The data contain 150,000 to 200,000 distinct CDR3 sequences, about 11% of them singletons. Here the sequenced sample was CD8+ T cells sorted from PBMCs, taken 15 days after the yellow fever booster vaccination. The source is a man in his late teens or twenties who received the YFV17D yellow fever vaccine.

This clonotype was detected a few times. The V call is TRBV6-6, the J call TRBJ2-7, with 8 positions matching TRBD2. Trimming removed 2 bases from V and 2 bases from J; junction bases left unmatched: 8. This CDR3 contains 16 residues. From germline, CDR1 is MNHNY and CDR2 SVGAGI (reference sequence). The CDR3 coding sequence is TGTGCCAGCAGTTACACCCACCTACTAGCGGCCTACGAGCAGTACGTC. Translating gives CASSYTHLLAAYEQYV.

The gene calls are TRBV30 and TRBJ1-1; no firm D call. This CDR3 has 12 residues. Germline-derived CDR1 and CDR2 are GTSNPN and SVGIG (reference sequence). V was clipped by 4 bases and J by 6 bases, with 12 bases between them. This CDR3 is CAWNSLSAEAFF. The CDR3 DNA reads TGTGCCTGGAATTCGCTGAGCGCTGAAGCTTTCTTT.

This sequence joins TRBV7-6 and TRBJ1-2, with 10 bases fitting TRBD1. J gave up 8 bases and V 5 bases, and 5 bases lay outside the gene matches. This CDR3 contains 13 residues. From germline, CDR1 is SGHVS and CDR2 FNYEAQ. CDR3 amino acids: CASSTGQGGGYTF. Written as DNA, the CDR3 is TGTGCCAGCAGCACCGGACAGGGGGGAGGCTACACCTTC.

The table lists this clonotype with many counts. This chain joins TRBV19 and TRBJ2-1, with TRBD1 matching 11 bases. With V trimmed by 5 bases and J by 9 bases, 9 bases remained unmatched. The CDR3 runs to 15 residues. CDR1 is LNHDA, CDR2 SQIVND, per germline (reference sequence). The CDR3, as DNA: TGTGCCAGTAGTGCGAGGACAGGGGGCCAGGGTGAGCAGTTCTTC. This gives the protein CASSARTGGQGEQFF. Full variable domain (missing parts from reference TRBV19 and TRBJ2-1): DGGITQSPKYLFRKEGQNVTLSCEQNLNHDAMYWYRQDPGQGLRLIYYSQIVNDFQKGDIAEGYSVSREKKESFPLTVTSAQKNPTAFYLCASSARTGGQGEQFFGPGTRLTVL.

The CDR3 sequence: CAISESILGGPKTDTQYF. The CDR3 coding sequence is TGTGCCATCAGTGAGTCGATATTGGGGGGGCCCAAGACAGATACGCAGTATTTT. V gene TRBV10-3 combines with J gene TRBJ2-3; D is possibly TRBD2 (7 bases). V lost 0 bases and J lost 3, with 19 bases in between. Germline V lookup: CDR1 ENHRY, CDR2 SYGVKD. The CDR3 is made up of 18 amino acids.

This clonotype was counted a few times. The chain uses TRBV2 and TRBJ2-2; no clear D. The CDR3 length is 13 residues. The V end was cut by 6 bases, the J end by 0 bases, with 5 bases between. Germline loops: CDR1 SNHLY, CDR2 FYNNEI. Here the CDR3 reads CASRQTNTGELFF. The CDR3 DNA follows: TGTGCCAGCAGACAGACGAACACCGGGGAGCTGTTTTTT.

The chain combines TRBV12-3 or TRBV12-4 with TRBJ2-1; the match to TRBD2 covers 7 bases. There are 15 residues in the CDR3. V lost 1 base to trimming and J lost 5 bases; unmatched junction nucleotides: 5. This CDR3 is CASSLEAGYNNEQFF. DNA for the CDR3: TGTGCCAGCAGTTTAGAAGCGGGGTATAACAATGAGCAGTTCTTC.

The rearrangement joins TRBV19 to TRBJ1-1; D is uncertain. The CDR3 sequence is 12 residues long. V lost 5 bases to trimming and J lost 4 bases, with 8 bases between them. Germline V gene lookup returns CDR1 LNHDA and CDR2 SQIVND (reference sequence). In nucleotides, the CDR3 is TGTGCCAGTAGTTACGGGGTCACTGAAGCTTTCTTT. It is translated as CASSYGVTEAFF.

The rearrangement joins TRBV6-5 to TRBJ2-7; possible D gene TRBD2, 5 bases. Germline V gene lookup returns CDR1 MNHEY and CDR2 SVGAGI. This CDR3 contains 13 residues. Trimming shortened V by 4 bases and J by 2 bases, and 9 bases separated the two germline ends. The CDR3 DNA follows: TGTGCCAGCAGTTCCGGGCGGGCCTACGAGCAGTACTTC. Residues: CASSSGRAYEQYF.

The CDR3 DNA reads TGCAGCATCCCCCCCAGGATAGACAATGAGCAGTTCTTC. It specifies CSIPPRIDNEQFF. V and J are TRBV29-1 and TRBJ2-1; unclear D gene. Trimming took 8 bases from V and 5 from J, leaving 16 bases between them. The CDR3 is made up of 13 amino acids. Germline V gives CDR1 SQVTM, CDR2 ANQGSEA.

This clonotype was counted many times. The chain couples TRBV27 to TRBJ2-7; a weak D match, TRBD1 (6 bases). This CDR3 region has 16 residues. The V end lost 5 bases, the J end lost 4 bases, and 21 bases lay between the germline ends. Germline lookup yields CDR1 MNHEY and CDR2 SMNVEV (reference sequence). This CDR3 reads CASSALQGEGLYEQYF. DNA of the CDR3: TGTGCCAGCAGTGCACTACAGGGAGAGGGCTTATACGAGCAGTACTTC.

This clonotype was detected only a few times. The V gene is TRBV4-2, the J gene TRBJ2-1; D gene unclear. V shed 0 bases and J shed 2 bases, with 8 bases lying between them. The CDR3 covers 15 residues. The germline gives CDR1 LGHNA, CDR2 YNFKEQ. The chain's CDR3 is CASSQEFTPYNEQFF. CDR3 nucleotides: TGTGCCAGCAGCCAAGAATTTACCCCCTACAATGAGCAGTTCTTC.

The chain joins TRBV7-9 to TRBJ2-2; D could derive from TRBD1 or TRBD2 (6 bases each). Deletions cut 3 bases from V and 8 bases from J, with 16 bases between. This CDR3 has 15 amino acids. Looked up from germline, CDR1 is SEHNR and CDR2 is FQNEAQ (reference sequence). CDR3 protein: CASSFVPPGAGELFF. The DNA for the CDR3 is TGTGCCAGCAGCTTTGTTCCCCCGGGGGCAGGGGAGCTGTTTTTT. The full variable domain, its missing parts supplied by reference TRBV7-9 and TRBJ2-2, is DTGVSQNPRHKITKRGQNVTFRCDPISEHNRLYWYRQTLGQGPEFLTYFQNEAQLEKSRLLSDRFSAERPKGSFSTLEIQRTEQGDSAMYLCASSFVPPGAGELFFGEGSRLTVL.

This clonotype was seen many times. The chain combines TRBV12-3 or TRBV12-4 with TRBJ2-1; weak D call: TRBD2 (6 bases). The CDR3 length is 14 residues. Trimming removed 4 bases from V and 3 bases from J, with 10 bases in between. CDR3 nucleotides: TGTGCCAGCAGTTCGGGGACTTACTACAATGAGCAGTTCTTC. Its protein is CASSSGTYYNEQFF.

V usage is TRBV27 and J usage is TRBJ1-1, with D perhaps TRBD1 (6 bases). CDR1 is MNHEY and CDR2 is SMNVEV in the germline V gene (reference sequence). The germline V and J ends were trimmed by 5 bases and 1 base, with 17 bases remaining between them. The CDR3 is made up of 16 amino acids. The CDR3 DNA sequence: TGTGCCAGCAGTCTCCACAAGGGGGGGAGGAACACTGAAGCTTTCTTT. It codes for CASSLHKGGRNTEAFF.

This chain links TRBV6-5 with TRBJ1-2; D perhaps matches TRBD1 (5 bases). The CDR3 extends over 15 amino acids. The V end was cut by 4 bases, the J end by 4 bases, with 16 bases between. Germline CDR1 MNHEY, CDR2 SVGAGI. CDR3 nucleotide sequence: TGTGCCAGCAGTTCCAACCACCTCGACAGCTATGGCTACACCTTC. Residues: CASSSNHLDSYGYTF.

This chain joins TRBV2 and TRBJ2-5; 7 bases map to TRBD2. CDR3 length: 15 amino acids. Per the germline V gene, CDR1 is SNHLY and CDR2 is FYNNEI. Unmatched junction bases numbered 6, after V lost 3 bases and J lost 2 bases. This chain's CDR3 is CASSESGGLQETQYF. CDR3 nucleotide sequence: TGTGCCAGCAGTGAGTCCGGGGGACTACAAGAGACCCAGTACTTC. The complete variable domain, with remaining parts taken from reference TRBV2 and TRBJ2-5, reads EPEVTQTPSHQVTQMGQEVILRCVPISNHLYFYWYRQILGQKVEFLVSFYNNEISEKSEIFDDQFSVERPDGSNFTLKIRSTKLEDSAMYFCASSESGGLQETQYFGPGTRLLVL.

The chain combines TRBV29-1 with TRBJ1-1; D might be TRBD1 (5 bases). Trimming removed 5 bases from V and 1 base from J, with 8 bases in between. Germline assignment: CDR1 SQVTM and CDR2 ANQGSEA. The CDR3 runs to 12 residues. CDR3 residues: CSVTRGNTEAFF. CDR3 coding DNA: TGCAGCGTTACAAGGGGGAACACTGAAGCTTTCTTT.

This clonotype showed up just a few times. V is TRBV20-1 and J is TRBJ1-3, with D possibly matching TRBD1 (6 bases). The V and J ends lost 4 bases and 0 bases respectively, with 10 bases between them. Germline-derived CDR1 and CDR2 are DFQATT and SNEGSKA (reference sequence). The CDR3 length is 14 residues. The CDR3 is CSAITGFSGNTIYF. DNA of the CDR3: TGCAGTGCTATCACAGGGTTCTCTGGAAACACCATATATTTT.

This clonotype has only a few counts. This chain joins TRBV7-9 and TRBJ2-3, with 7 bases aligning to TRBD2. CDR3 length equals 16 residues. The germline CDR1 and CDR2 sequences are SEHNR and FQNEAQ (reference sequence). J was trimmed by 2 bases and V by 1 base; bases with no gene match: 6. The DNA of the CDR3 is TGTGCCAGCAGCTTAGTGGCTAGCGGACCCACAGATACGCAGTATTTT. Amino acid sequence: CASSLVASGPTDTQYF.

This clonotype was picked up a small number of times. The chain employs TRBV12-3 or TRBV12-4 and TRBJ2-5, with D hard to call. The CDR3 length is 14 residues. Trimming removed 6 bases from V and 1 base from J, with 12 bases in between. The CDR3 region has the DNA TGTGCCAGCAGCCTCGCGGTGGGCCAAGAGACCCAGTACTTC. Its protein product is CASSLAVGQETQYF.

The rearrangement links TRBV20-1 to TRBJ2-7; no clear D. Germline V CDR1 and CDR2: DFQATT, SNEGSKA (reference sequence). V gave up 0 bases and J gave up 2 bases, with 11 bases separating them. The CDR3 contains 14 residues. The CDR3 spells CSARDPNRPYEQYF. The CDR3 DNA reads TGCAGTGCTAGAGATCCGAACCGACCCTACGAGCAGTACTTC.

The rearrangement uses TRBV4-3 and TRBJ1-1, with 9 bases aligning to TRBD1. CDR3 size: 15 residues. The V gene end was trimmed by 6 bases and the J gene end by 0 bases; junction bases not matched to a gene: 5. CDR1 and CDR2 (germline): LGHNA, YSLEER. In DNA form, the CDR3 reads TGCGCCAGCAGGTACAGGGGGCGCGTGAACACTGAAGCTTTCTTT. Protein product: CASRYRGRVNTEAFF.

This clonotype was observed many times. The CDR3, as DNA: TGTGCCACCAGTGTCCACAGGGGGCGAAGCTTCTATGGCTACACCTTC. Translating it yields CATSVHRGRSFYGYTF. V usage is TRBV24-1 and J usage is TRBJ1-2, with 9 bases matching TRBD1. Looked up from germline, CDR1 is KGHDR and CDR2 is SFDVKD. V shed 5 bases, J shed 4 bases, and the junction held 10 bases outside the gene matches. The CDR3 consists of 16 residues.

V and J are TRBV12-3 or TRBV12-4 and TRBJ2-4; D is undetermined. The CDR3 runs 14 residues. V was pared by 7 bases and J by 3 bases, with 13 bases between. CDR3 loop: CASTPGFGKNIQYF. The CDR3 DNA reads TGTGCCAGCACGCCAGGCTTTGGCAAAAACATTCAGTACTTC.

The gene calls are TRBV5-1 and TRBJ2-2; 11 positions agree with TRBD1. Germline V gene data show CDR1 as SGHRS and CDR2 as YFSETQ. The CDR3 length is 15 residues. After removal of 4 bases from V and 5 bases from J, the junction contained 4 bases not matched to a gene. The DNA for the CDR3 is TGCGCCAGCAGCGCCGGACAGGGGGCGACCGGGGAGCTGTTTTTT. Amino acids: CASSAGQGATGELFF.

The sample holds one count of this clonotype. The chain has TRBV6-4 and TRBJ2-2, with D possibly being TRBD2 (5 bases). The V gene lost 5 bases and the J gene lost 0 bases, with 16 bases spanning the gap. The CDR3 consists of 17 residues. Germline V gene data show CDR1 as MRHNA and CDR2 as SNTAGT. This CDR3 is CASSRSSGTSNTGELFF. DNA of the CDR3: TGTGCCAGCAGTAGGTCCTCGGGAACTTCGAACACCGGGGAGCTGTTTTTT.

This clonotype was detected only a few times. V gene TRBV12-3 or TRBV12-4 combines with J gene TRBJ2-1; D uncertain. V shed 6 bases and J shed 1 base, with 10 bases lying between them. The CDR3 contains 14 residues. The DNA of the CDR3 is TGTGCCAGCAGACGTAGTATGTCCTACAATGAGCAGTTCTTC. This translates into CASRRSMSYNEQFF.

The V and J genes are TRBV4-1 and TRBJ1-1; TRBD1 aligns across 11 bases. With V trimmed by 3 bases and J by 5 bases, 5 bases remained unmatched. This CDR3 contains 15 residues. The V gene's germline CDR1 is MGHRA and CDR2 YSYEKL. The CDR3 sequence is CASSHKGTGGTEAFF. CDR3 sequence (DNA): TGCGCCAGCAGCCATAAGGGGACAGGGGGAACTGAAGCTTTCTTT.

This clonotype was counted a few times. The CDR3 is CASRGGFYNEQFF. The CDR3 DNA reads as TGTGCTAGTCGCGGTGGTTTCTACAATGAGCAGTTCTTC. The chain joins TRBV12-5 to TRBJ2-1; D gene unclear. The V gene's germline CDR1 is LGHNT and CDR2 FRNRAP. Trimming took 8 bases from V and 3 from J, leaving 11 bases between them. The CDR3 covers 13 residues.

This clonotype has just a few counts. The chain combines TRBV29-1 with TRBJ2-2; no firm D call. The CDR3 length is 13 residues. Germline V lookup: CDR1 SQVTM, CDR2 ANQGSEA. V shed 3 bases and J shed 1 base, with 6 bases lying between them. In DNA form, the CDR3 reads TGCAGCGTTGATCAGATGAACACCGGGGAGCTGTTTTTT. Its protein is CSVDQMNTGELFF.